The rows below give T cell receptor beta chains drawn from one sample of a study of a mutant IDH1 vaccine in newly diagnosed glioma. Measured with immunoSEQ multiplex PCR; TCRdb has only the in-frame clones, and not every one. The sample gives approximately 50,000 clones, about 90% of which show up once; more than 1.5% is in the top ten. Their specific antigens are unknown. Sequencing used PBMCs, obtained from a glioma patient whose treatment included an IDH1 peptide vaccine. These receptors all come from a man in his forties with glioma. CDR3s include the opening cysteine and the closing phenylalanine or tryptophan. A D gene is named only where the DNA matches it firmly. Only some rows state a clone size, as once, few, many or a class for expanded clones.

D	length	size	V	J	DNA	CDR3
-	16	-	TRBV4-3	TRBJ2-6	TGCGCCAGCAGCCAATCGGGGTCGTCTGGGGCCAACGTCCTGACTTTC	CASSQSGSSGANVLTF
TRBD1	15	once	TRBV7-9	TRBJ1-2	TGTGCCAGCAGAGACAGAGGGGACAGAGTGAGTGGCTACACCTTC	CASRDRGDRVSGYTF
-	15	-	TRBV7-9	TRBJ1-5	TGTGCCAGCAGCTTAACAGAGAATAGCAATCAGCCCCAGCATTTT	CASSLTENSNQPQHF
TRBD2	17	-	TRBV27	TRBJ2-1	TGTGCCAGCAGGAAGTCAGGCGGGAGGGAGGGCCACAATGAGCAGTTCTTC	CASRKSGGREGHNEQFF
-	11	-	TRBV6-1	TRBJ1-2	TGTGCCAGCAGTGAAGTGATGGGCTACACCTTC	CASSEVMGYTF
-	18	-	TRBV12-1	TRBJ2-3	TGTGCCAGCAGCTCGAAACTAAGGACAGGGCCTAGCACAGATACGCAGTATTTT	CASSSKLRTGPSTDTQYF
-	11	-	TRBV19	TRBJ2-7	TGTGCCAGCGGGGACGGGTACGAGCAGTACTTC	CASGDGYEQYF
-	16	few	TRBV4-1	TRBJ2-7	TGCGCCAGCAGCCAAACTAGTGTGAGAGGGCCTAGCGAGCAGTACTTC	CASSQTSVRGPSEQYF
-	20	-	TRBV14	TRBJ1-2	TGTGCCAGCAGCTTCACCCGGCCGAGTTATCTCCGTATTCTCAGCCATGGCTACACCTTC	CASSFTRPSYLRILSHGYTF
TRBD1	15	-	TRBV6-5	TRBJ1-3	TGTGCCAGCAGTCGCCCGACAGGGAACGGAAACACCATATATTTT	CASSRPTGNGNTIYF
-	11	-	TRBV6-6	TRBJ2-7	TGTGCCAGCAGCCAAGCCTACGAGCAGTACTTC	CASSQAYEQYF